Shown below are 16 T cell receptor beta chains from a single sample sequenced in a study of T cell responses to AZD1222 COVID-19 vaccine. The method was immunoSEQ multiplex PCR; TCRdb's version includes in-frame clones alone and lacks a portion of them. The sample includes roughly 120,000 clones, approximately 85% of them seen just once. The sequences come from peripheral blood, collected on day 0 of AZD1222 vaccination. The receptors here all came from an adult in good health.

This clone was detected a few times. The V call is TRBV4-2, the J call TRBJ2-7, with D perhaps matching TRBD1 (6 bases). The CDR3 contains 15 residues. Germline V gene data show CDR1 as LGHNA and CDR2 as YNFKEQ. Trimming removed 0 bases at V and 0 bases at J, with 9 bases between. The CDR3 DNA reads TGTGCCAGCAGCCAAGATCTGGACAGCTCCTACGAGCAGTACTTC. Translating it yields CASSQDLDSSYEQYF.

The CDR3 DNA sequence: TGCGCCAGCAGCCCCTCGGGGGATTCACCCCTCCACTTT. Its protein product is CASSPSGDSPLHF. The chain carries TRBV4-3 and TRBJ1-6, with D possibly being TRBD1 (5 bases). CDR1 and CDR2 from the germline V gene are LGHNA and YSLEER. V lost 4 bases and J 8 bases, leaving 9 bases between the germline ends. The length of the CDR3 is 13 residues.

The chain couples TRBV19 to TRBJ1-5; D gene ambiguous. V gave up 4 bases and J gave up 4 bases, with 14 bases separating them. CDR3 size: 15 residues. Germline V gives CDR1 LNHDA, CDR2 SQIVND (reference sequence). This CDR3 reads CASSTEGRPNQPQHF. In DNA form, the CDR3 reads TGTGCCAGTAGTACGGAAGGGAGACCGAATCAGCCCCAGCATTTT.

The CDR3 is CASRLGTGVFEQYF. CDR3 coding DNA: TGCGCCAGCAGGCTCGGGACAGGGGTTTTCGAGCAGTACTTC. This chain links TRBV5-1 with TRBJ2-7; 10 bases match TRBD1. Trimming took 5 bases from V and 6 from J; bases not matched to a gene: 8. The CDR3 extends over 14 amino acids. Germline assignment: CDR1 SGHRS and CDR2 YFSETQ. The variable domain in full, completed from reference TRBV5-1 and TRBJ2-7, reads KAGVTQTPRYLIKTRGQQVTLSCSPISGHRSVSWYQQTPGQGLQFLFEYFSETQRNKGNFPGRFSGRQFSNSRSEMNVSTLELGDSALYLCASRLGTGVFEQYFGPGTRLTVT.

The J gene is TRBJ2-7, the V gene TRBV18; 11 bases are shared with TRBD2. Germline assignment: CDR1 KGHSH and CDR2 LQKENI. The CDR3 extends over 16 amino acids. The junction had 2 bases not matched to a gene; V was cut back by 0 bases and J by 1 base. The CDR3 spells CASSPPTSGSSYEQYF. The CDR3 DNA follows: TGTGCCAGCTCACCACCAACTAGCGGGAGTTCCTACGAGCAGTACTTC.

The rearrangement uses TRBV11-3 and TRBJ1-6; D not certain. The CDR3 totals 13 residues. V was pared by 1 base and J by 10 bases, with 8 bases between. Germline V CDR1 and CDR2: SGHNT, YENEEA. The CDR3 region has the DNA TGTGCCAGCAGCTTAGTGGCAGACTCACCCCTCCACTTT. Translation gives CASSLVADSPLHF. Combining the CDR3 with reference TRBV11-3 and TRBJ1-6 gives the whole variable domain EAGVVQSPRYKIIEKKQPVAFWCNPISGHNTLYWYLQNLGQGPELLIRYENEEAVDDSQLPKDRFSAERLKGVDSTLKIQPAELGDSAVYLCASSLVADSPLHFGNGTRLTVT.

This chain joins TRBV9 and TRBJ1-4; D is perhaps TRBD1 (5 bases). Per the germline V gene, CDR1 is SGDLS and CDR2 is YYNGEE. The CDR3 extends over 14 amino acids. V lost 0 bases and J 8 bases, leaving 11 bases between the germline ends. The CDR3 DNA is TGTGCCAGCAGCGTAGAGGGACGTGGGGAAAAACTGTTTTTT. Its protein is CASSVEGRGEKLFF.

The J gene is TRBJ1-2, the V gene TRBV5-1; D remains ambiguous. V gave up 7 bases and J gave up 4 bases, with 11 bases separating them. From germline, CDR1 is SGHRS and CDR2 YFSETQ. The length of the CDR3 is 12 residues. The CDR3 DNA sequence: TGCGCCAGCCACGAACCAGCCTATGGCTACACCTTC. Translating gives CASHEPAYGYTF.

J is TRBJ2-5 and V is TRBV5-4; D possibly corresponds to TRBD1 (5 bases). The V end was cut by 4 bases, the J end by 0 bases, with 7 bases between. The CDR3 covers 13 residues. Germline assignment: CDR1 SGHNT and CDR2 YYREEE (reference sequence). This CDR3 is CASSPRDQETQYF. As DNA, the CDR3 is TGTGCCAGCAGCCCCAGGGACCAAGAGACCCAGTACTTC.

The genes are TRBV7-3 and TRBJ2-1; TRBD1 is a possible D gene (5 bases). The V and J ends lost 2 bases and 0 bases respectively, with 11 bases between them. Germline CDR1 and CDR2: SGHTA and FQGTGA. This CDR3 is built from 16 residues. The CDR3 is CASSLGAGSSYNEQFF. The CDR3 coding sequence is TGTGCCAGCAGCTTAGGGGCTGGTAGCTCCTACAATGAGCAGTTCTTC.

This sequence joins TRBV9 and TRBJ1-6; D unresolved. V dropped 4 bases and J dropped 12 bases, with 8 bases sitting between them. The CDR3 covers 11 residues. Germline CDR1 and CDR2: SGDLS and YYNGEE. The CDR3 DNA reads TGTGCCAGCAGCCCGAGCCAACCCCTCCACTTT. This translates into CASSPSQPLHF.

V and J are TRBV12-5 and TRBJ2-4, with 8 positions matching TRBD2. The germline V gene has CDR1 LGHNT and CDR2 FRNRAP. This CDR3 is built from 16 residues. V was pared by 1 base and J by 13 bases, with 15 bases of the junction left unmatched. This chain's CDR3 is CASGLAVGGGTSRQYF. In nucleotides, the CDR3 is TGTGCTAGTGGTTTGGCCGTTGGCGGGGGGACCTCGAGGCAGTACTTC.

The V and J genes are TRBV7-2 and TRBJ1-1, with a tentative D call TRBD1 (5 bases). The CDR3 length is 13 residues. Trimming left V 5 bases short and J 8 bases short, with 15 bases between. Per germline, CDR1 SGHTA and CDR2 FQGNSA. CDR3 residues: CASSRGTQQEAFF. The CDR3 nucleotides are TGTGCCAGCAGCCGCGGGACGCAACAAGAAGCTTTCTTT.

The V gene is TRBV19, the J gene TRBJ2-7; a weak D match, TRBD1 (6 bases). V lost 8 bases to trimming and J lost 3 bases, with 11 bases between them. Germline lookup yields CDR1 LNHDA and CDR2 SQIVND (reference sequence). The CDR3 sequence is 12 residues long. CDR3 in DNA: TGTGCCAGTGAGGGGGTTGGCTACGAGCAGTACTTC. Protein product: CASEGVGYEQYF.

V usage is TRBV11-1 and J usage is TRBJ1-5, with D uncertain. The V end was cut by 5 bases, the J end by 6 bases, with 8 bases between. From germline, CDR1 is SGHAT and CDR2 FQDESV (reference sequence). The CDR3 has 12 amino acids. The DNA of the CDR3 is TGTGCCAGCAGCCATTACGGTCAGCCCCAGCATTTT. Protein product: CASSHYGQPQHF.

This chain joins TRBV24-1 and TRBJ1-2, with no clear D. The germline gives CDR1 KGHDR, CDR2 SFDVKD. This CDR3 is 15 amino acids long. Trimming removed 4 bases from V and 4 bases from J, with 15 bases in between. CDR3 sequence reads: CATSDGASTGYGYTF. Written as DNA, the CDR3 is TGTGCCACCAGTGACGGCGCCTCCACGGGCTATGGCTACACCTTC.